This T cell receptor beta chain was identified in a study of shared clonotypes between healthy human individuals. Sequencing was at deep level. TCRdb's copy holds only in-frame clones and misses some; the assay was immunoSEQ multiplex PCR. The sample contains some 1 million clones, around 76% of which appear only once. Per germline, CDR1 SNHLY and CDR2 FYNNEI. The junction had 6 bases not matched to a gene; V was cut back by 3 bases and J by 4 bases. The CDR3 consists of 14 residues. The specimen sequenced was memory CD4+ T cells sorted from blood. Specified subset: CD45RA-negative fraction. This receptor was identified in a man younger than 35 in good health. The chain has TRBV2 and TRBJ2-7, with TRBD1 matching 7 bases. This CDR3 is CASSDAFRGYEQYF. The CDR3, as DNA: TGTGCCAGCAGTGATGCTTTCAGGGGGTACGAGCAGTACTTC. Full variable domain (outside the CDR3, taken from reference TRBV2 and TRBJ2-7): EPEVTQTPSHQVTQMGQEVILRCVPISNHLYFYWYRQILGQKVEFLVSFYNNEISEKSEIFDDQFSVERPDGSNFTLKIRSTKLEDSAMYFCASSDAFRGYEQYFGPGTRLTVT.